The 7 T cell receptor beta chains in this list originate from one sample, sequenced in a study of blood T cell repertoires in COVID-19. Only in-frame clones appear in the TCRdb table, and some are missing; sequencing was by immunoSEQ multiplex PCR. The sample lists 100,000 to 150,000 clones; about 80% were seen once. Sequenced material: peripheral blood. These TCRs come from a human donor in a cohort sampled during active COVID-19.

In this sample, this clone turned up a few times. The V and J genes are TRBV7-9 and TRBJ1-4, with D perhaps matching TRBD1 (6 bases). This CDR3 is 16 amino acids long. V shed 11 bases and J shed 2 bases, with 21 bases lying between them. Germline V gene data show CDR1 as SEHNR and CDR2 as FQNEAQ (reference sequence). The CDR3 bases are TGTGCCGTACAGGGAGATCAGGGCGGTACTAATGAAAAACTGTTTTTT. Translation: CAVQGDQGGTNEKLFF.

The rearrangement joins TRBV7-2 to TRBJ1-2, with D maybe TRBD1 (5 bases). Germline CDR1 and CDR2: SGHTA and FQGNSA. The CDR3 has 13 residues. The germline V and J ends were trimmed by 2 bases and 2 bases, with 6 bases remaining between them. The CDR3 here is CASSLNRNYGYTF. In DNA form, the CDR3 reads TGTGCCAGCAGCTTAAACAGGAACTATGGCTACACCTTC.

The chain joins TRBV28 to TRBJ1-5; 10 nucleotides line up with TRBD1. The CDR3 length is 15 residues. J lost 6 bases, V lost 8 bases, and 10 bases had no gene match. From germline, CDR1 is MDHEN and CDR2 SYDVKM. CDR3 sequence: CASDRDRGFFQPQHF. DNA of the CDR3: TGTGCCAGCGACCGGGACAGGGGTTTTTTTCAGCCCCAGCATTTT.

The chain employs TRBV7-2 and TRBJ1-5; a possible D gene is TRBD1 (5 bases). Germline V gives CDR1 SGHTA, CDR2 FQGNSA. The CDR3 spans 15 residues. Between the trimmed V and J ends, which lost 3 bases and 5 bases, there was a span of 14 bases. The CDR3 sequence: CASSFRGEGHQPQHF. CDR3 coding DNA: TGTGCCAGCAGCTTTAGGGGTGAAGGGCATCAGCCCCAGCATTTT.

The rearrangement joins TRBV3-1 (or the pseudogene TRBV3-2) to TRBJ2-3, with D hard to call. Germline V lookup: CDR1 LGHDT, CDR2 YNNKEL (reference sequence). V gave up 4 bases and J gave up 1 base, with 9 bases separating them. CDR3 length: 14 residues. CDR3 region: CASSPRSGTDTQYF. The CDR3 nucleotides read TGTGCCAGCAGCCCCCGCAGTGGCACAGATACGCAGTATTTT.

The chain joins TRBV27 to TRBJ1-5; 7 nucleotides agree with TRBD1. CDR1 MNHEY and CDR2 SMNVEV come from the germline V gene (reference sequence). This CDR3 comprises 13 residues. After removal of 5 bases from V and 7 bases from J, the junction contained 5 bases not matched to a gene. CDR3 sequence (DNA): TGTGCCAGCAGTCTTGACAGGGCCCAGCCCCAGCATTTT. Translated, it gives CASSLDRAQPQHF.

This clone was seen more than once but under ten times. The gene calls are TRBV7-2 and TRBJ2-7, with TRBD1 identical over 9 bases. This CDR3 has 14 residues. Germline CDR1 SGHTA, CDR2 FQGNSA. The V segment lost 4 bases and the J segment 4 bases; nucleotides outside the gene matches: 5. The CDR3 DNA reads as TGTGCCAGCAGCTCCCGGGACAGGGCTTACGAGCAGTACTTC. Protein sequence: CASSSRDRAYEQYF.